This T cell receptor (beta chain) was sequenced during a study of shared clonotypes between healthy human individuals. As to this clone: The antigen remains undetermined.

After removal of 7 bases from V and 5 bases from J, the junction contained 11 bases not matched to a gene. The germline V gene has CDR1 LNHDA and CDR2 SQIVND (reference sequence). The CDR3 has 15 amino acids. Study findings and constraints: Non-shared clonotypes had lower generation probabilities than clonotypes shared by all four sorted-subset donors.

How the authors handled the data: ImmunoSEQ only sent back junction sequences with no quality scores, so filtering was done differently. Data came from immunoSEQ multiplex PCR; TCRdb stores just in-frame clones and leaves some out. The V and J calls and clone size are taken from that table; D and trimming were inferred from the DNA. Of approximately 1.5 million clones listed, roughly 98.5% were seen once; the top ten hold over 0.3%. Sequencing was done on a sample of naive CD4+ T cells sorted from blood. Subset: CD45RA+ positively selected. The receptor was isolated from a man aged 25-45 years in good health. V usage is TRBV19 and J usage is TRBJ2-5; 9 bases map to TRBD1. The DNA of the CDR3 is TGTGCCAGTAACCCGGGACAGGGCTTGATTGAGACCCAGTACTTC. This gives the protein CASNPGQGLIETQYF.